The 7 T cell receptor beta chains below come from one sample, sequenced in a study of blood T cell repertoires in COVID-19. Clones were read by immunoSEQ multiplex PCR, and TCRdb kept only the in-frame ones, dropping some. This sample yields more than 250,000 clones, of which approximately 87% are seen a single time; about 4.6% belongs to the top ten. The sequencing sample was made of peripheral blood. All receptors come from a man in his fifties or sixties who had recovered from COVID-19.

V is TRBV11-2 and J is TRBJ2-7; D perhaps matches TRBD2 (6 bases). V gave up 5 bases and J gave up 3 bases, with 20 bases separating them. This CDR3 has 16 amino acids. Germline loops: CDR1 SGHAT, CDR2 FQNNGV. The CDR3 reads CASSLSVGGMFYEQYF. For the CDR3, the DNA is TGTGCCAGCAGCCTATCAGTCGGGGGAATGTTCTACGAGCAGTACTTC.

This clone appeared a single time. The chain uses TRBV5-1 and TRBJ1-2, with 8 bases that match TRBD1. CDR1 is SGHRS and CDR2 is YFSETQ in the germline V gene. The CDR3 has 16 amino acids. Trimming cost V 4 bases and J 5 bases; bases outside gene matches: 13. CDR3 amino acids: CASSRGQGGLQYGYTF. DNA for the CDR3: TGCGCCAGCAGCCGCGGACAGGGAGGACTCCAGTATGGCTACACCTTC.

The chain links TRBV7-9 to TRBJ2-6, with 9 bases fitting TRBD2. V lost 0 bases to trimming and J lost 13 bases; unmatched junction nucleotides: 10. The CDR3 is 16 residues long. The germline gives CDR1 SEHNR, CDR2 FQNEAQ (reference sequence). The CDR3 sequence is CASSLASGGRRRVLTF. CDR3 bases: TGTGCCAGCAGCTTAGCGAGCGGGGGGCGGAGGAGGGTCCTGACTTTC.

The chain couples TRBV12-3 or TRBV12-4 to TRBJ1-1, with D uncertain. This CDR3 is 13 amino acids long. V shed 6 bases and J shed 5 bases, with 13 bases lying between them. In DNA, the CDR3 is TGTGCCAGCAGAATACAAGGAGGTACTGAAGCTTTCTTT. It yields the protein CASRIQGGTEAFF.

The rearrangement links TRBV10-2 to TRBJ2-3; D gene unclear. The CDR3 covers 14 residues. Germline-derived CDR1 and CDR2 are WSHSY and SAAADI. Trimming pared 2 bases from V and 1 base from J, leaving 7 bases between. Written as DNA, the CDR3 is TGCGCCAGCAGTGAGCGGAGCCGCACAGATACGCAGTATTTT. This encodes CASSERSRTDTQYF.

The chain carries TRBV5-1 and TRBJ1-1, with 7 bases matching TRBD1. Germline CDR1 SGHRS, CDR2 YFSETQ. Germline trimming cut 3 bases from V and 5 bases from J; bases unmatched to any gene: 10. The CDR3 has 15 amino acids. The CDR3 here is CASSSGGTAQTEAFF. CDR3 nucleotide sequence: TGCGCCAGCAGCTCGGGCGGGACAGCCCAAACTGAAGCTTTCTTT. Full variable domain (missing parts from reference TRBV5-1 and TRBJ1-1): KAGVTQTPRYLIKTRGQQVTLSCSPISGHRSVSWYQQTPGQGLQFLFEYFSETQRNKGNFPGRFSGRQFSNSRSEMNVSTLELGDSALYLCASSSGGTAQTEAFFGQGTRLTVV.

The chain couples TRBV5-1 to TRBJ2-7; TRBD2 matches 12 bases. Germline trimming cut 4 bases from V and 7 bases from J; bases unmatched to any gene: 12. The CDR3 has 16 amino acids. The germline V gene encodes CDR1 SGHRS and CDR2 YFSETQ. The CDR3 sequence is CASSPSPLAGGGEQYF. The DNA for the CDR3 is TGCGCCAGCAGCCCTTCCCCGCTAGCGGGAGGGGGTGAGCAGTACTTC.